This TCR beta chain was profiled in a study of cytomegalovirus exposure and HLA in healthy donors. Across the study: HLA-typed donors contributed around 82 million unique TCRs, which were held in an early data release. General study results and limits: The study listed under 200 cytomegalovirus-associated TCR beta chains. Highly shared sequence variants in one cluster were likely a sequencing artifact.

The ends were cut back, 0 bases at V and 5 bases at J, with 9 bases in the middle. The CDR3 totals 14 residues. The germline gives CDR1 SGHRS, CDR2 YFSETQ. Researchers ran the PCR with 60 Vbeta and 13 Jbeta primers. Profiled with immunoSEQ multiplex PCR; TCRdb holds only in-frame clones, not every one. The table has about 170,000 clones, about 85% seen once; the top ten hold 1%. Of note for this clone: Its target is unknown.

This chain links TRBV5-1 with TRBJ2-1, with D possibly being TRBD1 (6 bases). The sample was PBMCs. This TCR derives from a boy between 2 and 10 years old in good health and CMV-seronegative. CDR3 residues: CASSLAGQDNEQFF. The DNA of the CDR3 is TGCGCCAGCAGCTTGGCGGGACAAGACAATGAGCAGTTCTTC.